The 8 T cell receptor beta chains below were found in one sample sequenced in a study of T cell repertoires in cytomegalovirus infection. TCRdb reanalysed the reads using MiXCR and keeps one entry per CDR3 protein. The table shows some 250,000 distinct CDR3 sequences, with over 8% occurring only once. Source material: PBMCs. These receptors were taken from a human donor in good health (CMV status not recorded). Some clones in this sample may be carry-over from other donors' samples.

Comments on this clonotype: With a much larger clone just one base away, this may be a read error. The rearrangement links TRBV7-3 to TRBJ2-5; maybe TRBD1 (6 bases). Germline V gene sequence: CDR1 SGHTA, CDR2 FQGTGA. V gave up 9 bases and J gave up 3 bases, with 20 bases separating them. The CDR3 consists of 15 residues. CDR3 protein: CASCVLGNREETQYF. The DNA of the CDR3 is TGTGCCAGTTGTGTACTGGGAAACAGGGAAGAGACCCAGTACTTC.

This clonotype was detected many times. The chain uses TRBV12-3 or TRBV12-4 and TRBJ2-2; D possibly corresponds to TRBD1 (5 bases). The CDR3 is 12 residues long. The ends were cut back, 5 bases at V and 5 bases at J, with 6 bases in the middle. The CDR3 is CASSQGTGELFF. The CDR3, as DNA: TGTGCCAGCAGTCAGGGTACCGGGGAGCTGTTTTTT.

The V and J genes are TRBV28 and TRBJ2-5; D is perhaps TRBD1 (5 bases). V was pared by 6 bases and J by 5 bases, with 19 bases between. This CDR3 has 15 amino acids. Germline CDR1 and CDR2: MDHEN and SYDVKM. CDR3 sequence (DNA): TGTGCCAGCAGCCCCGCGCTGGCAGGGATGGAGACCCAGTACTTC. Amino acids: CASSPALAGMETQYF. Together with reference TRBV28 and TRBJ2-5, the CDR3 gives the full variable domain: DVKVTQSSRYLVKRTGEKVFLECVQDMDHENMFWYRQDPGLGLRLIYFSYDVKMKEKGDIPEGYSVSREKKERFSLILESASTNQTSMYLCASSPALAGMETQYFGPGTRLLVL.

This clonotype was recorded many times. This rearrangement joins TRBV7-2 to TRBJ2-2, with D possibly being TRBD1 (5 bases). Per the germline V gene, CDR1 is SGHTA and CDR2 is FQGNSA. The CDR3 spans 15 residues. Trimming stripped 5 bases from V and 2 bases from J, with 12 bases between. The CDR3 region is CASSPDKLNTGELFF. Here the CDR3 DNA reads TGTGCCAGCAGCCCGGACAAGCTAAACACCGGGGAGCTGTTTTTT.

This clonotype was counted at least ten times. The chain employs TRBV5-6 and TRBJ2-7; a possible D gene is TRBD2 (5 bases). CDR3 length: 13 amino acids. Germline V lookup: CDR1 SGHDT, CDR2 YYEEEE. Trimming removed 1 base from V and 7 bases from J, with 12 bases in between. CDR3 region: CASSLSGPGEQYF. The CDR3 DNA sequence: TGTGCCAGCAGCTTGTCAGGCCCGGGAGAGCAGTACTTC.

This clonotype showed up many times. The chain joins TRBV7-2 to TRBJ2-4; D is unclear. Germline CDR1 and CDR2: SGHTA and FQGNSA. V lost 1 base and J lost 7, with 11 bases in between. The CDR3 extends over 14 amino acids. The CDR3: CASSLDPTTNIQYF. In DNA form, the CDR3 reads TGTGCCAGCAGCTTAGATCCGACGACGAACATTCAGTACTTC.

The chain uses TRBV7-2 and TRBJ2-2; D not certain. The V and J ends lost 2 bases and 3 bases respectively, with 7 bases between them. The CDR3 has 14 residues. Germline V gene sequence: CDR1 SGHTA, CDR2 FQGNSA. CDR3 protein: CASSLRQDTGELFF. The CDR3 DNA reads TGTGCCAGCAGCTTAAGGCAAGACACCGGGGAGCTGTTTTTT.

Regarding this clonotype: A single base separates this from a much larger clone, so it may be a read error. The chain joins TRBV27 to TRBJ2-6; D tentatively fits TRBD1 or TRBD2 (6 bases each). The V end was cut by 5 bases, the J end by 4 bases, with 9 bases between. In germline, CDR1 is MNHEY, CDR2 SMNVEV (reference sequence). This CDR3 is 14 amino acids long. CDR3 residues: CASSGGPGANVLTF. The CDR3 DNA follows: TGTGCCAGCAGTGGGGGGCCCGGGGCCAACGTCCTGACTTTC.